This T cell receptor (beta chain) comes out of a study of response to subunit inactivated influenza vaccine. Each CDR3 protein gets one entry after TCRdb re-called the RT-PCR reads with MiXCR. There are around 570,000 distinct CDR3 sequences in the sample; around 10% occur only once, and 11% lies in the top ten. The CDR3 totals 15 residues. Trimming pared 0 bases from V and 0 bases from J, leaving 7 bases between. The germline CDR1 and CDR2 sequences are SGHRS and YFSETQ. A further study also used this sample, focusing on T cells expressing NK-cell markers. From that paper: The cDNA for TCR beta came from 5'RACE template switching with UMIs. In the group of eight sequenced donors, seven were HCMV-seropositive and one was seronegative. The CD3+CD56-NKG2C+ fraction of four donors was likewise dominated by these clonotypes.

This chain joins TRBV5-1 and TRBJ1-3; D remains unclear. The sequence came from a man aged 45-60 years who received an inactivated influenza vaccine. Sequencing was performed on PBMCs from blood, taken on the day of vaccination. The CDR3, as DNA: TGCGCCAGCAGCTTGGAGTACCTCTCTGGAAACACCATATATTTT. Residues: CASSLEYLSGNTIYF.